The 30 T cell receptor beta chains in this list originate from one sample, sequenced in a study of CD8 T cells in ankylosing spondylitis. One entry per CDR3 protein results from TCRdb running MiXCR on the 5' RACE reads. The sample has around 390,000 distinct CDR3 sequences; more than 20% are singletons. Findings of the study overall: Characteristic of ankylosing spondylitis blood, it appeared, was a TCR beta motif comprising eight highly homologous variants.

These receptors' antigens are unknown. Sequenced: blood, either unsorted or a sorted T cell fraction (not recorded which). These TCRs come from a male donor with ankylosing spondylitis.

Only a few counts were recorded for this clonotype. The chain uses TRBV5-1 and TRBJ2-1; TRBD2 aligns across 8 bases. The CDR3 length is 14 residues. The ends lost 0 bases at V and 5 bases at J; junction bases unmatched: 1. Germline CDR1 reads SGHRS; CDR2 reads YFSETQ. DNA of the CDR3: TGCGCCAGCAGCTTGGTACTAGCGGACAATGAGCAGTTCTTC. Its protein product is CASSLVLADNEQFF.

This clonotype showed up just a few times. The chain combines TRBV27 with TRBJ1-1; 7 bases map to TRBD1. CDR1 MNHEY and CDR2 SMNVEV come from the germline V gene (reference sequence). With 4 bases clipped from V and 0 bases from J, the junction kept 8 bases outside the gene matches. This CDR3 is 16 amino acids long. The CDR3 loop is CASSSPTGMMNTEAFF. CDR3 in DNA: TGTGCCAGCAGTTCCCCGACAGGGATGATGAACACTGAAGCTTTCTTT.

As DNA, the CDR3 is TGTGCCAGCAGTTACGGGACAGGGAATGAAAAACTGTTTTTT. Its protein product is CASSYGTGNEKLFF. The chain employs TRBV6-5 and TRBJ1-4; TRBD1 matches at 9 bases. The junction had 0 bases not matched to a gene; V was cut back by 2 bases and J by 5 bases. Germline CDR1 reads MNHEY; CDR2 reads SVGAGI. CDR3 length: 14 residues.

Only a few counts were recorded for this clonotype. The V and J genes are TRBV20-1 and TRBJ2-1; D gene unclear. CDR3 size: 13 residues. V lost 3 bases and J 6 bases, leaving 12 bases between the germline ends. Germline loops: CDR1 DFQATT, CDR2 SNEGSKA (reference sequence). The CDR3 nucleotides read TGCAGTGCTAGTTCGGCTATCAGCAATGAGCAGTTCTTC. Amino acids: CSASSAISNEQFF.

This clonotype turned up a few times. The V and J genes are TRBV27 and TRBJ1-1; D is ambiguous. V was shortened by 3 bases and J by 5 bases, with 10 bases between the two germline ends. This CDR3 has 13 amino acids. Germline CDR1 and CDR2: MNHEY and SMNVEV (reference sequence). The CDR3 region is CASSFRSSTEAFF. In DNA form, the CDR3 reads TGTGCCAGCAGTTTCCGCTCTTCAACTGAAGCTTTCTTT.

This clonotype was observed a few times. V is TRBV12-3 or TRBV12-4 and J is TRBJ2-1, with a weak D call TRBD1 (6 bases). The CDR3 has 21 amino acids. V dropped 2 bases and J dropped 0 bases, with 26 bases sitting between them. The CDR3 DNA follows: TGTGCCAGCAGTTTACGGACCAGGGAGTTTGGGTTCAGGGGCTCCTACAATGAGCAGTTCTTC. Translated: CASSLRTREFGFRGSYNEQFF.

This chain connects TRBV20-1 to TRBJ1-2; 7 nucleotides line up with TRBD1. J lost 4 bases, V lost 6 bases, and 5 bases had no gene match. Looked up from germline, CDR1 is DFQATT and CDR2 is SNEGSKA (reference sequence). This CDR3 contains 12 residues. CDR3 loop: CSAHRGVYGYTF. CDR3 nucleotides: TGCAGTGCCCACAGGGGAGTCTATGGCTACACCTTC.

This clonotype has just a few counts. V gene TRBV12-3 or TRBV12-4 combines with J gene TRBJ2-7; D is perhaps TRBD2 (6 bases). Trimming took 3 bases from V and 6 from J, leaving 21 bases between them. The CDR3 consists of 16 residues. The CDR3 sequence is CASSFQFGSLVGEQYF. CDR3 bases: TGTGCCAGCAGTTTTCAGTTCGGGAGCCTGGTTGGCGAGCAGTACTTC.

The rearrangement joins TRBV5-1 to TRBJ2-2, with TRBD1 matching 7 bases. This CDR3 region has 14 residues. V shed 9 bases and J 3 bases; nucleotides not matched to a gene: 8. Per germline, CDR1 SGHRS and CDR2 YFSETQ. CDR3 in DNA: TGCGCCACCCAACCGGGACAGTACACCGGGGAGCTGTTTTTT. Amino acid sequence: CATQPGQYTGELFF.

CDR3 bases: TGCGCCAGTCGACCTTTGAGCTCTGGAAACACCATATATTTT. Encoded protein: CASRPLSSGNTIYF. The rearrangement uses TRBV5-1 and TRBJ1-3, with unresolved D. The CDR3 runs 14 residues. The V end lost 8 bases, the J end lost 0 bases, and 12 bases lay between the germline ends. Germline CDR1 and CDR2: SGHRS and YFSETQ.

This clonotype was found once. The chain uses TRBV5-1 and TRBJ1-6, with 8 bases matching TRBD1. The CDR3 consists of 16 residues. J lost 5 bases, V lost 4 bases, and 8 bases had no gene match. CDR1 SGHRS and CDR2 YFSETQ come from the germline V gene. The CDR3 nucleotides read TGCGCCAGCAGCAGGTCACAGGGGGTAGATAATTCACCCCTCCACTTT. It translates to CASSRSQGVDNSPLHF.

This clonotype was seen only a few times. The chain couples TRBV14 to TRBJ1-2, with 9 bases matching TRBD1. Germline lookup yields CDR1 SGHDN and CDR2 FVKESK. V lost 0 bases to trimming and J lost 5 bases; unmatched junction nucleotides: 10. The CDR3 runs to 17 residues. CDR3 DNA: TGTGCCAGCAGCCAAGATCTTACCGGGACAGGGTCGTATGGCTACACCTTC. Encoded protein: CASSQDLTGTGSYGYTF.

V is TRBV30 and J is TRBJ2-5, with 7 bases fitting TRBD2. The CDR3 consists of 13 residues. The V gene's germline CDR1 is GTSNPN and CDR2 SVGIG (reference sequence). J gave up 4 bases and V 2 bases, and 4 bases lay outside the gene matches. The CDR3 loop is CAWSKTGGETQYF. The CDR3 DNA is TGTGCCTGGAGTAAGACGGGGGGAGAGACCCAGTACTTC.

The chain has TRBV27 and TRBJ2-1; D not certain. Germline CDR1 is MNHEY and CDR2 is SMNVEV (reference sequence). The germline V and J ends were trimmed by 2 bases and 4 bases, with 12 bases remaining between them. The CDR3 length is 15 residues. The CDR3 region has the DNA TGTGCCAGCAGTTTACGGGCTGCCGGGTACAATGAGCAGTTCTTC. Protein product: CASSLRAAGYNEQFF.

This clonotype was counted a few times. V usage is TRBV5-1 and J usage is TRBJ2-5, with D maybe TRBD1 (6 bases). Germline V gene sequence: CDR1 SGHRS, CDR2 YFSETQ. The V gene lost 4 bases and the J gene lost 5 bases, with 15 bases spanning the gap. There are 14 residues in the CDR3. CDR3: CASSNPGVRETQYF. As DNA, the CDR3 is TGCGCCAGCAGCAACCCAGGGGTCCGGGAGACCCAGTACTTC.

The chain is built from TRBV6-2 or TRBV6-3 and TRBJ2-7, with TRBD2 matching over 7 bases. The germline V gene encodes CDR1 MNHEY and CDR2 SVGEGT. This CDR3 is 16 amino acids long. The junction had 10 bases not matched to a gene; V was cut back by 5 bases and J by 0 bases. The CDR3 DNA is TGTGCCAGCAGTGCCCCTGCAGCGGGGAACTCCTACGAGCAGTACTTC. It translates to CASSAPAAGNSYEQYF.

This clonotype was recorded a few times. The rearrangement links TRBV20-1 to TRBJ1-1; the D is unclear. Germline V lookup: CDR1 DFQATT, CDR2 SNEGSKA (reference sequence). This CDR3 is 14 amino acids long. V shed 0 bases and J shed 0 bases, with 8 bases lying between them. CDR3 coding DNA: TGCAGTGCTAGAGATTCCGGAGTGAACACTGAAGCTTTCTTT. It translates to CSARDSGVNTEAFF.

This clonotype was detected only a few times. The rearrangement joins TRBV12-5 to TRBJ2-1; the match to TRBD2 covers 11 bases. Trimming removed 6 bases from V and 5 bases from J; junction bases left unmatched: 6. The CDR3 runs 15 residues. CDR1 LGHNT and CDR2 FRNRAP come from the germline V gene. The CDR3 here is CASGPGTSGNNEQFF. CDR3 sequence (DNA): TGTGCTAGTGGACCCGGGACTAGCGGCAACAATGAGCAGTTCTTC. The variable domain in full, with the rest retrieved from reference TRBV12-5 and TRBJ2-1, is DARVTQTPRHKVTEMGQEVTMRCQPILGHNTVFWYRQTMMQGLELLAYFRNRAPLDDSGMPKDRFSAEMPDATLATLKIQPSEPRDSAVYFCASGPGTSGNNEQFFGPGTRLTVL.

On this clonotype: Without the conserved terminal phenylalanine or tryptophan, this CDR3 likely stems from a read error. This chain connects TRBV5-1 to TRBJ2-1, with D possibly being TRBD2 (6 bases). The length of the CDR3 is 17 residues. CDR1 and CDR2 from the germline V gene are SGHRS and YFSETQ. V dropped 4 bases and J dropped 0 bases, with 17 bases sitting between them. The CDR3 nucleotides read TGCGCCAGCAGCAGAGACGGGGGAGTCGGCTCCTACAATGAGCAGTTCCTC. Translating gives CASSRDGGVGSYNEQFL.

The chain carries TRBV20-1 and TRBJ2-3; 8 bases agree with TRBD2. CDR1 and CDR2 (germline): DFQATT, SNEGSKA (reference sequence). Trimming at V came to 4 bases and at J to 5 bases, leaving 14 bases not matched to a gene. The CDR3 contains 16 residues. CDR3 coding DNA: TGCAGTGCTATTGCCACCCGGGAGGGTAGGCGAGATACGCAGTATTTT. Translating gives CSAIATREGRRDTQYF.

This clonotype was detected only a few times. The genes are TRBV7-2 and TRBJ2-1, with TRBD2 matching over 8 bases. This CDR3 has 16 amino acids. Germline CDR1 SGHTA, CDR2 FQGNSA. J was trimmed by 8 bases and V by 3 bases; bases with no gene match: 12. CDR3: CASSFSVRLASDEQFF. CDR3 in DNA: TGTGCCAGCAGCTTTTCTGTGCGACTAGCGAGCGATGAGCAGTTCTTC. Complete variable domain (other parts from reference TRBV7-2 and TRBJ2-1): GAGVSQSPSNKVTEKGKDVELRCDPISGHTALYWYRQSLGQGLEFLIYFQGNSAPDKSGLPSDRFSAERTGGSVSTLTIQRTQQEDSAVYLCASSFSVRLASDEQFFGPGTRLTVL.

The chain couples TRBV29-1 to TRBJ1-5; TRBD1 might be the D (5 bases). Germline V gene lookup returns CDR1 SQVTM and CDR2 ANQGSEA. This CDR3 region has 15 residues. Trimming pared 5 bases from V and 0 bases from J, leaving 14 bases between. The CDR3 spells CSVTHWGGSNQPQHF. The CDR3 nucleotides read TGCAGCGTTACCCATTGGGGGGGTAGCAATCAGCCCCAGCATTTT. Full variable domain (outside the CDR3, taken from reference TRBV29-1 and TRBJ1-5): SAVISQKPSRDICQRGTSLTIQCQVDSQVTMMFWYRQQPGQSLTLIATANQGSEATYESGFVIDKFPISRPNLTFSTLTVSNMSPEDSSIYLCSVTHWGGSNQPQHFGDGTRLSIL.

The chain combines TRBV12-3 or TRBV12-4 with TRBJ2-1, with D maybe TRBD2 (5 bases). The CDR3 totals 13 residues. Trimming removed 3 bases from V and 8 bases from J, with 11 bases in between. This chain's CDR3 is CASSFFEGHEQFF. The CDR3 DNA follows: TGTGCCAGCAGTTTTTTTGAGGGTCATGAGCAGTTCTTC.

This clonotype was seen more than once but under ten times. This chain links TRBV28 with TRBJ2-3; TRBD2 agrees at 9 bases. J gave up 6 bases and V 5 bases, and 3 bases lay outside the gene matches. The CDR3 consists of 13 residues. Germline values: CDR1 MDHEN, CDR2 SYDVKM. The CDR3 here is CASSRTSDDTQYF. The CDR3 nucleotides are TGTGCCAGCAGTCGGACTAGCGACGATACGCAGTATTTT.

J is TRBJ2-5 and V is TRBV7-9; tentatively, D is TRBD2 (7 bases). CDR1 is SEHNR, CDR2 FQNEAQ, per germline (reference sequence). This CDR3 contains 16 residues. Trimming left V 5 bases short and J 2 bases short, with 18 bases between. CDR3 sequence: CASSRGAVAGQETQYF. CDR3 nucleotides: TGTGCCAGCAGCCGGGGGGCGGTGGCAGGGCAAGAGACCCAGTACTTC.

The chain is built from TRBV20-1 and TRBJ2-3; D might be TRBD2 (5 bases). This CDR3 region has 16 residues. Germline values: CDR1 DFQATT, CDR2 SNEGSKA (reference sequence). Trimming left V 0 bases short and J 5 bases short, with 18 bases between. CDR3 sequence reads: CSARDPHGGWGDTQYF. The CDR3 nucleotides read TGCAGTGCTAGAGATCCTCACGGAGGTTGGGGAGATACGCAGTATTTT.

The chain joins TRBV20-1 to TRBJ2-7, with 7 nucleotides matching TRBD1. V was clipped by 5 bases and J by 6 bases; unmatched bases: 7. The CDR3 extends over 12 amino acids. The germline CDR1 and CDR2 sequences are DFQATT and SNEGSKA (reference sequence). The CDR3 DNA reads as TGCAGTGCTGGGAACAGGGGCCCCGAGCAGTACTTC. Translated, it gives CSAGNRGPEQYF.

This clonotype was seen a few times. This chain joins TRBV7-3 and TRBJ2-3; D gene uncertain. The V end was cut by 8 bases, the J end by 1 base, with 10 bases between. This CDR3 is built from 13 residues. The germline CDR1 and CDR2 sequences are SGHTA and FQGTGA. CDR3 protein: CASSAMGTDTQYF. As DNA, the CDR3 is TGTGCCAGCTCAGCGATGGGCACAGATACGCAGTATTTT.

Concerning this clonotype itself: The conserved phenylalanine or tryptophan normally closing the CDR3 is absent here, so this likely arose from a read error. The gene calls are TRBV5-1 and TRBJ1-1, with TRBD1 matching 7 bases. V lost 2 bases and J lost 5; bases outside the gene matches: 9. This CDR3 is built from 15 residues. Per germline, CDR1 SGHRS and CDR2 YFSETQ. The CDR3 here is CASSFQGDLWTEAFS. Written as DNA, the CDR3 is TGCGCCAGCAGCTTCCAGGGGGATCTTTGGACTGAAGCTTTCTCT.

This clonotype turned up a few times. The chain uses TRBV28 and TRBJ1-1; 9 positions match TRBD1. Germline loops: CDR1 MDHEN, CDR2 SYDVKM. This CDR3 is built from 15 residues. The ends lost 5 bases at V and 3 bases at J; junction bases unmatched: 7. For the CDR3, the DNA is TGTGCCAGCAGTGAAACGACAGGGGGTGACACTGAAGCTTTCTTT. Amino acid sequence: CASSETTGGDTEAFF. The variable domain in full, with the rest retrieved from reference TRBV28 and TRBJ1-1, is DVKVTQSSRYLVKRTGEKVFLECVQDMDHENMFWYRQDPGLGLRLIYFSYDVKMKEKGDIPEGYSVSREKKERFSLILESASTNQTSMYLCASSETTGGDTEAFFGQGTRLTVV.